This is a list of T cell receptor beta chains from one sample in a study of cytomegalovirus exposure and HLA in healthy donors. Sequenced by immunoSEQ multiplex PCR; TCRdb stores in-frame clones only, minus some. Counted here are tens of thousands of clones, around 40% occurring once; the ten biggest clones make up roughly 2%. The sample comprised PBMCs. The receptors here all came from a woman in her forties or fifties in good health and CMV-seronegative. The CDR3 runs from the conserved cysteine through the conserved F or W. The order of the fields is D gene, clone size, V gene, J gene, CDR3 protein, CDR3 DNA. A D gene is named only where the DNA matches it firmly. Clone size is given for some rows only: seen once, a few or many times, or a class if the clone is expanded.

NA	NA	TRBV27	TRBJ2-7	CASRPGSSFTYEQYF	TGTGCCAGCAGACCGGGGAGTAGCTTTACCTACGAGCAGTACTTC
NA	NA	TRBV18	TRBJ2-7	CASSPTGGPTYEQYF	TGTGCCAGCTCACCGACCGGGGGGCCGACCTACGAGCAGTACTTC
TRBD1	NA	TRBV7-9	TRBJ2-1	CASSLGLSGSGGNEQFF	TGTGCCAGCAGCTTAGGACTCTCCGGTTCAGGGGGCAATGAGCAGTTCTTC
NA	NA	TRBV29-1	TRBJ2-7	CSVGAEQGSYEQYF	TGCAGCGTTGGGGCGGAACAGGGTTCCTACGAGCAGTACTTC
NA	NA	TRBV9	TRBJ2-7	CASSAGPGHSYEQYF	TGTGCCAGCAGCGCGGGACCGGGACATTCCTACGAGCAGTACTTC
TRBD1	few	TRBV5-4	TRBJ2-2	CASSLGRGLDTGELFF	TGTGCCAGCAGCTTGGGTAGGGGGCTGGACACCGGGGAGCTGTTTTTT
NA	once	TRBV15	TRBJ2-7	CATSRDHISSYEQYF	TGTGCCACCAGCAGAGATCATATCAGCTCCTACGAGCAGTACTTC
TRBD2	NA	TRBV10-3	TRBJ2-3	CAIRRGGATSTDTQYF	TGTGCCATCAGACGGGGGGGGGCTACTAGCACAGATACGCAGTATTTT
NA	NA	TRBV5-1	TRBJ2-7	CASSLGQLYEQYF	TGCGCCAGCAGCTTGGGACAGCTCTACGAGCAGTACTTC
NA	NA	TRBV7-2	TRBJ1-5	CASSLAGWGVQPQHF	TGTGCCAGCAGCTTAGCGGGGTGGGGGGTCCAGCCCCAGCATTTT
TRBD1	few	TRBV27	TRBJ2-6	CASSLQGASFNVLTF	TGTGCCAGCAGTTTGCAGGGGGCGAGTTTCAACGTCCTGACTTTC
TRBD2	NA	TRBV6-5	TRBJ2-4	CASSSPTSGRENIQYF	TGTGCCAGCAGTTCGCCGACTAGCGGGAGAGAGAACATTCAGTACTTC
NA	NA	TRBV5-5	TRBJ2-5	CASSSVPTGIAETQYF	TGTGCCAGCAGCTCGGTGCCGACAGGAATTGCGGAGACCCAGTACTTC
NA	NA	TRBV9	TRBJ1-3	CASTGTPYSGNTIYF	TGTGCCAGTACCGGGACACCTTACTCTGGAAACACCATATATTTT
NA	NA	TRBV30	TRBJ1-2	CAYDPGRGSGYTF	TGTGCCTACGACCCTGGCCGGGGTAGTGGCTACACCTTC
TRBD2	few	TRBV28	TRBJ2-3	CASSLGGRNTDTQYF	TGTGCCAGCAGTTTAGGCGGGAGGAATACAGATACGCAGTATTTT
TRBD1	NA	TRBV6-1	TRBJ1-1	CASSNPWTGGTEAFF	TGTGCCAGCAGTAATCCCTGGACAGGGGGCACTGAAGCTTTCTTT
NA	NA	TRBV7-9	TRBJ1-1	CASSLEAGMTEAFF	TGTGCCAGCAGCTTAGAGGCGGGAATGACTGAAGCTTTCTTT
NA	NA	TRBV29-1	TRBJ1-2	CSVDPDSSYGYTF	TGCAGCGTAGACCCGGACAGTTCCTATGGCTACACCTTC
TRBD1	NA	TRBV7-3	TRBJ2-2	CASSKDRGGNTGELFF	TGTGCCAGCAGCAAGGACAGGGGGGGAAACACCGGGGAGCTGTTTTTT
TRBD2	NA	TRBV5-5	TRBJ2-1	CASSLVVAGAGEQFF	TGTGCCAGCAGCTTGGTGGTAGCGGGAGCGGGTGAGCAGTTCTTC
TRBD2	NA	TRBV11-2	TRBJ2-5	CASSLGLAGVGTQYF	TGTGCCAGCAGCTTGGGACTAGCGGGGGTCGGGACCCAGTACTTC
NA	few	TRBV5-1	TRBJ2-1	CASSLAVSGYNEQFF	TGCGCCAGCAGCCTAGCTGTCAGCGGTTACAATGAGCAGTTCTTC
TRBD2	NA	TRBV30	TRBJ2-2	CAWGKTSGGAGELFF	TGTGCCTGGGGAAAGACTAGCGGGGGGGCCGGGGAGCTGTTTTTT
TRBD2	few	TRBV28	TRBJ2-5	CASSPGGSGETQYF	TGTGCCAGCAGCCCCGGGGGGAGTGGGGAGACCCAGTACTTC
NA	once	TRBV29-1	TRBJ2-1	CSVSGESSYNEQFF	TGCAGCGTCTCGGGGGAAAGCTCCTACAATGAGCAGTTCTTC
NA	NA	TRBV4-1	TRBJ2-6	CASSQDGRQAGANVLTF	TGCGCCAGCAGCCAAGATGGGAGACAGGCTGGGGCCAACGTCCTGACTTTC
NA	NA	TRBV11-2	TRBJ2-4	CASSLFPQGIRIQYF	TGTGCCAGCAGCTTATTCCCACAGGGTATACGCATTCAGTACTTC
NA	NA	TRBV19	TRBJ2-5	CASSIAGRDGETQYF	TGTGCCAGTAGTATAGCTGGGCGGGACGGAGAGACCCAGTACTTC
NA	NA	TRBV27	TRBJ1-4	CASSFGGRANEKLFF	TGTGCCAGCAGTTTTGGGGGCAGGGCTAATGAAAAACTGTTTTTT
NA	few	TRBV6-4	TRBJ2-2	CASREQDAGELFF	TGTGCCAGCAGAGAACAGGACGCCGGGGAGCTGTTTTTT
TRBD1	NA	TRBV7-2	TRBJ2-5	CASSLGPGTGGQETQYF	TGTGCCAGCAGCTTAGGGCCGGGGACAGGGGGCCAAGAGACCCAGTACTTC